This entry describes one T cell receptor (beta chain). Its target is not known. Produced via immunoSEQ multiplex PCR; TCRdb's table is partial and in-frame only. The sample records about 9,200 clones, about 75% being singletons. This entry comes from a study of chemoradiotherapy in HPV16-positive cancers. CDR1 and CDR2 from the germline V gene are MDHEN and SYDVKM. Trimming removed 8 bases from V and 5 bases from J, with 18 bases in between. The CDR3 consists of 14 residues. Broader study findings: Candidate HPV-specific clones and E7-related TCR motifs grew in tumor during treatment. Only two HPV16-positive patients supplied the functional HPV-specificity definition.

Sequenced here: tumor tissue, sampled from a patient who underwent chemoradiotherapy. This sequence was found in a human donor with HPV-associated anogenital cancer. This rearrangement joins TRBV28 to TRBJ1-2, with D maybe TRBD1 (5 bases). The CDR3 bases are TGTGCCAGCCACGCGCTGGGACGGGAGTATGGCTACACCTTC. Protein sequence: CASHALGREYGYTF.